One and the same sample provided the 20 T cell receptor beta chains below, sequenced in a study of tumor-infiltrating lymphocytes in primary liver carcinoma. TCR beta cDNA was prepared out of roughly 450 ng total RNA by means of a constant-region primer. Modified slightly, ARM-PCR produced TCR beta libraries over three nested multiplex PCR rounds. Each of the first two PCR rounds ran approximately 10 cycles with TRBV1-TRBV30 forward and C-beta reverse primers. Each CDR3 protein gets one entry after TCRdb re-called the multiplex PCR reads with MiXCR. The table lists around 330,000 distinct CDR3 sequences, 50% to 70% of them singletons, with approximately 9% in the top ten. Out of unsorted whole blood came the blood RNA, and germline DNA was extracted as well. The sequenced sample consisted of peripheral blood. The source is a middle-aged man with primary liver carcinoma and hepatitis B virus infection.

This rearrangement joins TRBV7-9 to TRBJ1-3; the D gene is possibly TRBD1 (5 bases). Between the trimmed V and J ends, which lost 5 bases and 4 bases, there was a span of 18 bases. This CDR3 contains 16 residues. CDR1 is SEHNR, CDR2 FQNEAQ, per germline (reference sequence). The CDR3 coding sequence is TGTGCCAGCAGCCCAACCGGGACCGCGTTGGGAAACACCATATATTTT. This gives the protein CASSPTGTALGNTIYF.

Ten or more counts support this clonotype. The V call is TRBV29-1, the J call TRBJ2-7, with 7 nucleotides matching TRBD1. V lost 7 bases, J lost 4 bases, and 13 bases stayed unmatched. This CDR3 is built from 14 residues. Germline loops: CDR1 SQVTM, CDR2 ANQGSEA. The CDR3, as DNA: TGCAGCGCCCTGGGGACAGTTACAACGTACGAGCAGTACTTC. Translating it yields CSALGTVTTYEQYF.

Concerning this clonotype itself: It may be a read error: a sequence one base away is much more abundant. This sequence joins TRBV12-3 or TRBV12-4 and TRBJ2-1; D ambiguous. Between the trimmed V and J ends, which lost 6 bases and 7 bases, there was a span of 7 bases. This CDR3 region has 11 residues. The CDR3 DNA sequence: TGTGCCAGCAGCCCCGTGAATGAGCAGTTCTTC. Translating gives CASSPVNEQFF.

The DNA of the CDR3 is TGTGCCAGCAGCCCTTTGGCCGGGACCGAGCAGTACTTC. Translating it yields CASSPLAGTEQYF. The chain employs TRBV11-1 and TRBJ2-7; either TRBD1 or TRBD2 may supply D (5 bases each). CDR1 is SGHAT and CDR2 is FQDESV in the germline V gene (reference sequence). V was shortened by 5 bases and J by 6 bases, with 14 bases between the two germline ends. The CDR3 contains 13 residues.

This clonotype was detected ten times or more. This chain joins TRBV28 and TRBJ1-5; D possibly corresponds to TRBD1 (6 bases). The CDR3 loop spans 15 amino acids. Between the trimmed V and J ends, which lost 3 bases and 6 bases, there was a span of 15 bases. Germline CDR1 is MDHEN and CDR2 is SYDVKM. The CDR3 spells CASSFPGQLGQPQHF. In DNA, the CDR3 is TGTGCCAGCAGTTTCCCCGGACAGCTCGGTCAGCCCCAGCATTTT.

This clonotype was observed at least ten times. J is TRBJ2-1 and V is TRBV6-6, with a weak D call TRBD2 (5 bases). V lost 6 bases and J lost 2, with 14 bases in between. This CDR3 spans 15 amino acids. CDR1 and CDR2 (germline): MNHNY, SVGAGI (reference sequence). The CDR3 here is CASSPSGLTYNEQFF. The CDR3 bases are TGTGCCAGCAGCCCATCGGGGTTGACCTACAATGAGCAGTTCTTC.

On this clonotype: Since a much larger clone is just one base distant, this may be a read error. V is TRBV4-2 and J is TRBJ2-7; 10 nucleotides agree with TRBD1. Germline lookup yields CDR1 LGHNA and CDR2 YNFKEQ. V lost 1 base and J lost 3; bases outside the gene matches: 3. The CDR3 runs to 15 residues. The CDR3 sequence: CASSQGGTGVYEQYF. CDR3 DNA: TGTGCCAGCAGCCAAGGGGGGACAGGGGTCTACGAGCAGTACTTC.

J is TRBJ1-1 and V is TRBV5-1, with 9 bases that match TRBD1. V gave up 6 bases and J gave up 3 bases; unmatched junction bases: 9. Per germline, CDR1 SGHRS and CDR2 YFSETQ. The CDR3 is 15 residues long. CDR3 region: CASTHGQGLDTEAFF. The CDR3 DNA follows: TGCGCCAGCACCCACGGACAGGGGCTTGACACTGAAGCTTTCTTT. Full variable domain (missing parts from reference TRBV5-1 and TRBJ1-1): KAGVTQTPRYLIKTRGQQVTLSCSPISGHRSVSWYQQTPGQGLQFLFEYFSETQRNKGNFPGRFSGRQFSNSRSEMNVSTLELGDSALYLCASTHGQGLDTEAFFGQGTRLTVV.

Worth noting for this clonotype: One junction end disagrees with the germline gene, perhaps due to a read error. This chain joins TRBV4-3 and TRBJ2-1; D may be TRBD2 (6 bases). Looked up from germline, CDR1 is LGHNA and CDR2 is YSLEER. The CDR3 totals 16 residues. The CDR3 spells CASSQDRSGFHNGQFF. The DNA for the CDR3 is TGCGCCAGCAGCCAAGACAGGAGCGGGTTTCACAATGGGCAGTTCTTC.

Worth noting for this clonotype: A read error is possible here, since a much larger clone lies one base away. The chain employs TRBV6-2 or TRBV6-3 and TRBJ2-1; D perhaps matches TRBD2 (6 bases). In germline, CDR1 is MNHEY, CDR2 SVGEGT. V lost 5 bases and J 5 bases, leaving 16 bases between the germline ends. The length of the CDR3 is 15 residues. The CDR3 bases are TGTGCCAGCAGTGCCATAGGGACTTTCCACAATGAGCAGTTCTTC. Translation gives CASSAIGTFHNEQFF.

As concerns this clonotype: An end of the junction does not agree with germline; a read error may underlie this. This chain uses TRBV11-2 with TRBJ2-5; 8 nucleotides agree with TRBD2. The CDR3 consists of 16 residues. Germline loops: CDR1 SGHAT, CDR2 FQNNGV. The CDR3 protein is CASSLNGGRSQEIQYF. In DNA form, the CDR3 reads TGCGCCAGCAGCTTAAATGGCGGGAGGTCCCAAGAGATCCAGTACTTC.

On this clonotype: A clone one base away is much larger, so this may be a read error. This chain links TRBV6-5 with TRBJ2-2; D is unclear. CDR3 length equals 16 residues. Trimming stripped 0 bases from V and 4 bases from J, with 12 bases between. The germline V gene has CDR1 MNHEY and CDR2 SVGAGI. CDR3 bases: TGTGCCAGCAGTTACTCGCGACTCCTAATCACCGGGGAGCTGTTTTTT. Its protein product is CASSYSRLLITGELFF.

This clonotype appeared many times. This chain links TRBV6-1 with TRBJ1-5, with D perhaps TRBD1 (5 bases). V was shortened by 4 bases and J by 4 bases, with 14 bases between the two germline ends. The germline V gene has CDR1 MNHNS and CDR2 SASEGT. The CDR3 totals 15 residues. CDR3 protein: CASSARGMANQPQHF. The CDR3 DNA is TGTGCCAGCAGTGCCCGGGGGATGGCAAATCAGCCCCAGCATTTT.

In this sample, this clonotype turned up a few times. It may be a read error: a sequence one base away is much more abundant. The chain joins TRBV12-3 or TRBV12-4 to TRBJ2-7, with 10 positions matching TRBD1. This CDR3 region has 14 residues. With V trimmed by 6 bases and J by 3 bases, 5 bases remained unmatched. CDR3 in DNA: TGTGCCAGCAGAACGGGACAGGGGTACTACGAGCAGTACTTC. This translates into CASRTGQGYYEQYF.

Remarks on this clonotype: This may arise from a read error, as a much more abundant clone is one base away. The chain has TRBV10-3 and TRBJ1-3; 7 bases align to TRBD1. This CDR3 contains 14 residues. Germline CDR1 is ENHRY and CDR2 is SYGVKD. CDR3 loop: CAISDWTGGNTVYF. In DNA, the CDR3 is TGTGCCATCAGTGATTGGACAGGTGGAAACACCGTATATTTT.

Details on this clonotype: A much bigger clone sits one base away, suggesting this may be a read error. This chain connects TRBV12-3 or TRBV12-4 to TRBJ1-1; D is unclear. The ends were cut back, 11 bases at V and 4 bases at J, with 17 bases in the middle. The length of the CDR3 is 13 residues. The CDR3, as DNA: TGTGCCGGCAAAGGGCCCCTAGGCACTGAAGCTTTCTTT. Its translation: CAGKGPLGTEAFF.

The V gene is TRBV4-2, the J gene TRBJ2-5; 12 bases are shared with TRBD1. The germline V gene has CDR1 LGHNA and CDR2 YNFKEQ. V shed 4 bases and J 6 bases; nucleotides not matched to a gene: 9. The length of the CDR3 is 16 residues. As DNA, the CDR3 is TGTGCCAGCAGCCGTGTGGGGACAGGGGGCCAGAAGACCCAGTACTTC. Its protein is CASSRVGTGGQKTQYF.

This chain links TRBV28 with TRBJ2-5, with a tentative D call TRBD2 (5 bases). From germline, CDR1 is MDHEN and CDR2 SYDVKM. V was trimmed by 2 bases and J by 3 bases, leaving 13 bases between them. The CDR3 extends over 15 amino acids. CDR3 nucleotide sequence: TGTGCCAGCAGTTTAGAGGGTTCCGGGGAAGAGACCCAGTACTTC. Amino acids: CASSLEGSGEETQYF.

The gene calls are TRBV6-5 and TRBJ2-5; 9 bases are a match to TRBD2. Trimming at V came to 0 bases and at J to 14 bases, leaving 13 bases not matched to a gene. The germline V gene encodes CDR1 MNHEY and CDR2 SVGAGI. CDR3 size: 15 residues. The CDR3 coding sequence is TGTGCCAGCAGTTACTCGCTAGCGGGAATAGAGACCTACTACTTC. Its translation is CASSYSLAGIETYYF.

CDR3 DNA: TGTGCCACCCTCCTTGGTGGGCCTGGAACCGGGGAGCTGTTTTTT. This codes for CATLLGGPGTGELFF. This rearrangement joins TRBV28 to TRBJ2-2, with D unresolved. With 10 bases removed from V and 5 bases from J, the gap between germline ends came to 20 bases. The germline V gene encodes CDR1 MDHEN and CDR2 SYDVKM. This CDR3 has 15 amino acids. The full variable domain, its missing parts supplied by reference TRBV28 and TRBJ2-2, is DVKVTQSSRYLVKRTGEKVFLECVQDMDHENMFWYRQDPGLGLRLIYFSYDVKMKEKGDIPEGYSVSREKKERFSLILESASTNQTSMYLCATLLGGPGTGELFFGEGSRLTVL.